This T cell receptor beta chain was sequenced for a study of T cell changes during pregnancy in multiple sclerosis. Sequenced by immunoSEQ multiplex PCR; TCRdb stores in-frame clones only, minus some. The top ten hold roughly 0.93% of the sample, which has around 100,000 clones, about 90% seen once. The ends lost 5 bases at V and 8 bases at J; junction bases unmatched: 5. This CDR3 contains 14 residues. Germline CDR1 and CDR2: SEHNR and FQNEAQ (reference sequence). The gene calls are TRBV7-9 and TRBJ1-4; 10 bases align to TRBD1. The TCR originated in a female donor with multiple sclerosis, enrolled in a pregnancy study. The sample was peripheral blood, taken after pregnancy. The CDR3 protein is CASSGTGVREKLFF. The CDR3 region has the DNA TGTGCCAGCAGCGGGACAGGGGTTAGGGAAAAACTGTTTTTT.